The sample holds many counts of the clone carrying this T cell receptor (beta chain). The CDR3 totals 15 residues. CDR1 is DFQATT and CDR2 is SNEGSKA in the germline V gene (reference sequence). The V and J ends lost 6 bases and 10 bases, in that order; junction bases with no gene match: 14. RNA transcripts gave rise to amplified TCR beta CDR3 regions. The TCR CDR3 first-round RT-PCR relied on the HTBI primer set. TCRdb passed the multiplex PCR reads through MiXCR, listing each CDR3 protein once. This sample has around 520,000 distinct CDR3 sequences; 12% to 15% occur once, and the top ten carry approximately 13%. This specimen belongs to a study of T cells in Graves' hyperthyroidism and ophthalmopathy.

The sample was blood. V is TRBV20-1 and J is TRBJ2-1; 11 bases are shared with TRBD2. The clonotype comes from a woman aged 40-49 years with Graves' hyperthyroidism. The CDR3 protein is CSADLLAGVVEEQFF. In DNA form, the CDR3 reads TGCAGTGCCGACCTACTAGCGGGAGTTGTAGAGGAGCAGTTCTTC.